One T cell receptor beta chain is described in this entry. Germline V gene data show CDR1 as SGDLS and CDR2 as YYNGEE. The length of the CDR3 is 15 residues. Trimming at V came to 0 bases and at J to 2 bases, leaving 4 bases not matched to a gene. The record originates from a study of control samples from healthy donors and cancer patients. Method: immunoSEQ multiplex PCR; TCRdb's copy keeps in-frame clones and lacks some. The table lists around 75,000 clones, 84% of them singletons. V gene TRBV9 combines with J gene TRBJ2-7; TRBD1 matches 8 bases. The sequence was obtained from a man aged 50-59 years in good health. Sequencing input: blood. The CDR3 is CASSVETGGTYEQYF. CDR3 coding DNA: TGTGCCAGCAGCGTAGAAACAGGGGGGACCTACGAGCAGTACTTC.